This T cell receptor (beta chain) emerged from a study of T cell changes during pregnancy in multiple sclerosis. Germline values: CDR1 SGHTA, CDR2 FQGTGA. With V trimmed by 5 bases and J by 3 bases, 3 bases remained unmatched. The CDR3 consists of 14 residues. Assay used: immunoSEQ multiplex PCR; TCRdb lists only in-frame clones, some missing. This sample has around 70,000 clones, with over 85% found just once. This sequence originates from a female donor in good health, enrolled as a control in a pregnancy study. The sample consisted of peripheral blood, taken in the second trimester of pregnancy. The chain employs TRBV7-3 and TRBJ2-5, with TRBD2 identical over 10 bases. CDR3 in amino acids: CASSLSGGKETQYF. Written as DNA, the CDR3 is TGTGCCAGCAGCCTTAGCGGGGGGAAAGAGACCCAGTACTTC.